This paragraph covers one TCR beta chain sequence. What it binds is not known. TCRdb re-called the reads with MiXCR, one entry per CDR3 protein. The sample shows about 830,000 distinct CDR3 sequences, 30% to 35% of them seen only once. The sample originates from a study of T cell repertoires in cytomegalovirus infection. The wider study: CMV infection together with matching HLA type was indicated by public TCR beta signatures.

Study results and caveats: Across the ex vivo response, the dominant clonotypes were HLA-C-restricted CMV-specific TCR beta clonotypes.

This TCR came from a human donor in good health (CMV status not recorded). Some clones in this sample may be carry-over from other donors' samples. Sample: cultured CD8+ T cells from PBMCs, taken from culture after CMV antigen stimulation.

CDR3: CASSHGQPQHF. CDR3 coding DNA: TGTGCCAGCAGCCACGGGCAGCCCCAGCATTTT. The gene calls are TRBV6-1 and TRBJ1-5; D is unresolved. The CDR3 spans 11 residues. Germline V gene sequence: CDR1 MNHNS, CDR2 SASEGT. V lost 6 bases to trimming and J lost 7 bases, with 7 bases between them.